The source of this TCR beta chain is a study of early T cells in non-severe SARS-CoV-2 infection. Turning to the study itself: Alpha and beta chains were unpaired, from unsorted whole-blood bulk RNA.

Trimming cost V 4 bases and J 1 base; bases outside gene matches: 0. The CDR3 extends over 15 amino acids. CDR1 MRHNA and CDR2 SNTAGT come from the germline V gene. By its share, this clonotype is medium-sized (0.01 to 0.1%). Individual cDNA molecules carried attached unique molecular identifiers. MiXCR, applied by TCRdb to the 5' RACE reads, yields one record per CDR3 protein. The sample carries over 80,000 distinct CDR3 sequences, 14% recorded once. Specimen: whole blood. The chain couples TRBV6-4 to TRBJ2-3; 12 positions match TRBD2. The TCR was taken from an adult who was a healthcare worker with PCR-confirmed SARS-CoV-2 infection or an uninfected control (not recorded which). The CDR3 is CASSGLAGGTDTQYF. In DNA form, the CDR3 reads TGTGCCAGCAGTGGACTAGCGGGGGGCACAGATACGCAGTATTTT.